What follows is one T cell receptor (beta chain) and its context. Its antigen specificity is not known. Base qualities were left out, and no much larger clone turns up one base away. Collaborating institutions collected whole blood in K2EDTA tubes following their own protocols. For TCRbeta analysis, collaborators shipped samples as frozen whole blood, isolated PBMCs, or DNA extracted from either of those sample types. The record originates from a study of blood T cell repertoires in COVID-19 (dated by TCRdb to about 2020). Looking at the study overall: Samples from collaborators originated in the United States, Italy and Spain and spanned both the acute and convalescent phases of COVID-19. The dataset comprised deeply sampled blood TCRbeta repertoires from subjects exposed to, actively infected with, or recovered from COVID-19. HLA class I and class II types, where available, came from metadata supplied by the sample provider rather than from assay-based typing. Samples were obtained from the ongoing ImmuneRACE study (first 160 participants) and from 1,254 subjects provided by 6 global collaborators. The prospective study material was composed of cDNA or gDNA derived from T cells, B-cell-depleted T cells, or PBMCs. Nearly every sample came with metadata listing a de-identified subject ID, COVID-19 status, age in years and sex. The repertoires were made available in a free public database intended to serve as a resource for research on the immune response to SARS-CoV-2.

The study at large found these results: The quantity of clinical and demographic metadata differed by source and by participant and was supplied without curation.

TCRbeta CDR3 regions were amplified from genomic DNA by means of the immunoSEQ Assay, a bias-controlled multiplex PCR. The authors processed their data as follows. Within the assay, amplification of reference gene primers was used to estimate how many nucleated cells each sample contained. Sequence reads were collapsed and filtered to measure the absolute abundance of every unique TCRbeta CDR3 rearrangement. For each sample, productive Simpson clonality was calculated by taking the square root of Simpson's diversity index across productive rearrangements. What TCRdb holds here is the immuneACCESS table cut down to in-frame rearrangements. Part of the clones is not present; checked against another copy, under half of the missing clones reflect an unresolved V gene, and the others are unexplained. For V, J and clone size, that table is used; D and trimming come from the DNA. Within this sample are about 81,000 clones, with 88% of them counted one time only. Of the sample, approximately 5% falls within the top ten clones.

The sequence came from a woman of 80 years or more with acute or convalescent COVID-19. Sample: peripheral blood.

The DNA sequence follows: TGTGCCAGCAGCCCCAAGGACAGGCTGGGCACTGAAGCTTTCTTT. It encodes CASSPKDRLGTEAFF. The V and J segments used are TRBV7-9 and TRBJ1-1, and 7 junction bases match TRBD1. The CDR3 numbers 15 residues from cysteine through phenylalanine. Only CDR3 DNA is held: 45 bases, read in frame from base 1. The germline V gene encodes CDR1 SEHNR and CDR2 FQNEAQ (reference sequence). V trim: 5 bases; J trim: 4 bases; unmatched bases: 10.